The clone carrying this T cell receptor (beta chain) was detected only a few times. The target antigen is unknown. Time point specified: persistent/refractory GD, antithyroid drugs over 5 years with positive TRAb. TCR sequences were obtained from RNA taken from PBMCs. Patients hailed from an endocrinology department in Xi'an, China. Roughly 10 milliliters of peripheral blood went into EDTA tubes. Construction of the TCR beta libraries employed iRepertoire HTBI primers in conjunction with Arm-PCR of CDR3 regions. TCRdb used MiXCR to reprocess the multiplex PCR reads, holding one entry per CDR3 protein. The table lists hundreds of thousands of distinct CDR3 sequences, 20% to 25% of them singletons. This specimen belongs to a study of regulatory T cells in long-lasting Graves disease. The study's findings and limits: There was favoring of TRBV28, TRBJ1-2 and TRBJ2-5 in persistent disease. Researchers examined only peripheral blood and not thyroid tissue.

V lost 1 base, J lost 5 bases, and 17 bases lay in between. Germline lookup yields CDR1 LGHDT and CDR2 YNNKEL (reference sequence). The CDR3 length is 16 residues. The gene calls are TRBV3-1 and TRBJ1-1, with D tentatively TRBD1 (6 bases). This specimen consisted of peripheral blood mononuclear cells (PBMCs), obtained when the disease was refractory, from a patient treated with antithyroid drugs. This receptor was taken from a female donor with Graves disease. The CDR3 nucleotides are TGTGCCAGCAGCCAAGCGCGACAGGTGTCGGGGACTGAAGCTTTCTTT. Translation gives CASSQARQVSGTEAFF.